The next 12 T cell receptor beta chains were all read from a single sample in a study of blood T cell repertoires in COVID-19. Libraries were prepared by immunoSEQ multiplex PCR; TCRdb keeps only in-frame clonotypes and omits some of them. Of around 230,000 clones listed, roughly nine tenths are singletons. Material for sequencing was peripheral blood. These receptors all come from a man in his forties or fifties with acute or convalescent COVID-19.

A few counts support this clone. This chain links TRBV2 with TRBJ2-1; 12 positions agree with TRBD2. The V segment lost 8 bases and the J segment 7 bases; nucleotides outside the gene matches: 6. The CDR3 length is 14 residues. Per germline, CDR1 SNHLY and CDR2 FYNNEI. The CDR3 loop reads CASLRTSGANEQFF. CDR3 DNA sequence: TGTGCCAGCCTTAGGACTAGCGGGGCGAATGAGCAGTTCTTC.

J is TRBJ2-2 and V is TRBV19, with D possibly TRBD1 on 5 matching bases. Trimming removed 3 bases from V and 4 bases from J, with 12 bases in between. The V gene's germline CDR1 is LNHDA and CDR2 SQIVND (reference sequence). The CDR3 spans 15 residues. The CDR3 region is CASSILGLSTGELFF. CDR3 nucleotide sequence: TGTGCCAGTAGTATCCTGGGGCTCTCCACCGGGGAGCTGTTTTTT.

The chain carries TRBV6-1 and TRBJ2-3; TRBD2 aligns across 7 bases. Looked up from germline, CDR1 is MNHNS and CDR2 is SASEGT. The CDR3 sequence is 16 residues long. J lost 6 bases, V lost 5 bases, and 14 bases had no gene match. CDR3 sequence (DNA): TGTGCCAGCAGTAAAGAGGGACTACCGCTTGGCGATACGCAGTATTTT. This translates into CASSKEGLPLGDTQYF.

The rearrangement links TRBV29-1 to TRBJ2-1; 8 bases agree with TRBD1. Germline lookup yields CDR1 SQVTM and CDR2 ANQGSEA. The CDR3 sequence is 12 residues long. V was clipped by 6 bases and J by 9 bases; unmatched bases: 7. The CDR3 here is CSVRRTGPEQFF. Written as DNA, the CDR3 is TGCAGCGTGCGAAGGACAGGGCCTGAGCAGTTCTTC.

The chain has TRBV12-3 or TRBV12-4 and TRBJ2-7; weak D call: TRBD2 (6 bases). The CDR3 is made up of 12 amino acids. The V end lost 9 bases, the J end lost 3 bases, and 12 bases lay between the germline ends. The CDR3 DNA is TGTGCCAGTGGGGACTCGGTCTACGAGCAGTACTTC. This gives the protein CASGDSVYEQYF.

The V call is TRBV7-9, the J call TRBJ2-5, with 11 bases identical to TRBD2. The ends lost 2 bases at V and 1 base at J; junction bases unmatched: 3. In germline, CDR1 is SEHNR, CDR2 FQNEAQ (reference sequence). This CDR3 contains 16 residues. CDR3 sequence: CASSLLAGGSQETQYF. The CDR3 coding sequence is TGTGCCAGCAGCTTACTAGCGGGGGGATCCCAAGAGACCCAGTACTTC.

The V and J genes are TRBV18 and TRBJ2-7; D is perhaps TRBD1 (6 bases). The CDR3 totals 14 residues. In germline, CDR1 is KGHSH, CDR2 LQKENI. Trimming took 3 bases from V and 2 from J, leaving 11 bases between them. CDR3 nucleotide sequence: TGTGCCAGCTCACCGGACAGATCGACCTACGAGCAGTACTTC. It yields the protein CASSPDRSTYEQYF.

This clone appeared a few times. This chain connects TRBV3-1 (or the pseudogene TRBV3-2) to TRBJ2-2; TRBD2 matches at 8 bases. CDR3 size: 15 residues. Germline assignment: CDR1 LGHDT and CDR2 YNNKEL (reference sequence). V was pared by 8 bases and J by 5 bases, with 10 bases of the junction left unmatched. For the CDR3, the DNA is TGTGCCAGCCGACGGGAGGGCCTGAGGACCGGGGAGCTGTTTTTT. Translation gives CASRREGLRTGELFF.

CDR3 in DNA: TGTGCCAGCAGTTCCTCGCAGGGGATCCCCTACGAGCAGTACTTC. This sequence encodes CASSSSQGIPYEQYF. The V call is TRBV27, the J call TRBJ2-7; tentative D call: TRBD1 (6 bases). CDR1 is MNHEY, CDR2 SMNVEV, per germline (reference sequence). The V gene lost 4 bases and the J gene lost 2 bases, with 15 bases spanning the gap. The CDR3 has 15 amino acids.

The chain combines TRBV27 with TRBJ1-2; no clear D gene. V was pared by 9 bases and J by 8 bases, with 22 bases between. This CDR3 has 14 amino acids. Germline V lookup: CDR1 MNHEY, CDR2 SMNVEV (reference sequence). For the CDR3, the DNA is TGTGCCAGTGCAGTTTCTCCCGGGGTGTGGGGCTACACCTTC. As protein: CASAVSPGVWGYTF.

The V gene is TRBV24-1, the J gene TRBJ1-5; possibly TRBD1 for D (5 bases). Germline CDR1 is KGHDR and CDR2 is SFDVKD. This CDR3 has 18 amino acids. The V and J ends lost 4 bases and 1 base respectively, with 19 bases between them. The CDR3 here is CATSEPPGGDGSNQPQHF. The DNA of the CDR3 is TGTGCCACCAGTGAACCCCCGGGGGGGGATGGAAGCAATCAGCCCCAGCATTTT.

On this clone itself: A read error may produce the germline difference seen at one junction end. The V call is TRBV7-6, the J call TRBJ2-2, with 12 nucleotides matching TRBD2. This CDR3 has 16 residues. Germline V gives CDR1 SGHVS, CDR2 FNYEAQ. The CDR3 region is CASSLAGGLLSGELFF. Written as DNA, the CDR3 is TGTGCCAGCAGCCTAGCGGGGGGGCTTTTGTCCGGGGAGCTGTTTTTT.